This T cell receptor beta chain was profiled in a study of blood T cell repertoires in COVID-19. Generated by immunoSEQ multiplex PCR, the TCRdb table keeps only in-frame clones and is missing some. Of 250,000 to 350,000 clones in the sample, about 93% are singletons; the top ten hold approximately 1.2%. Donors were grouped by their self-reported clinical history. Donors in Cohort 3 who had recovered were those with two negative PCRs, healthcare professional clearance, or resolution of their symptoms. The germline V gene encodes CDR1 MDHEN and CDR2 SYDVKM. CDR3 length equals 14 residues. Trimming cost V 5 bases and J 6 bases, with 14 bases left between them.

The clonotype comes from a woman between 25 and 40 years old who had recovered from COVID-19. The chain has TRBV28 and TRBJ1-5; no clear D. The sample comprised PBMCs or T cells enriched from blood (not recorded which). In DNA, the CDR3 is TGTGCCAGCAGTGATAAGGGCGGGTTTCAGCCCCAGCATTTT. This codes for CASSDKGGFQPQHF.